These 6 T cell receptor beta chains came from one sample sequenced in a study of cytotoxic CD8 clonotypes in ibrutinib-treated CLL. Clones were sequenced by immunoSEQ multiplex PCR, and TCRdb holds only the in-frame ones, with some missing. Among about 15,000 clones, around 61% were seen once, and the ten largest hold about 13%. The sample in question was PBMCs, obtained before ibrutinib treatment. The receptors were sampled from a human donor with chronic lymphocytic leukemia.

The chain carries TRBV5-1 and TRBJ2-7, with 8 nucleotides matching TRBD1. The V gene end was trimmed by 7 bases and the J gene end by 3 bases; junction bases not matched to a gene: 12. Germline values: CDR1 SGHRS, CDR2 YFSETQ. This CDR3 comprises 15 residues. The CDR3 spells CASSFGGTGHYEQYF. CDR3 DNA sequence: TGCGCCAGCTCCTTTGGGGGGACAGGCCACTACGAGCAGTACTTC.

The sample holds a few counts of this clone. The V call is TRBV2, the J call TRBJ2-1; TRBD1 agrees at 12 bases. The germline V gene encodes CDR1 SNHLY and CDR2 FYNNEI. The CDR3 extends over 15 amino acids. After removal of 4 bases from V and 7 bases from J, the junction contained 5 bases not matched to a gene. The CDR3 protein is CASSGTGQGANEQFF. The CDR3 DNA reads TGTGCCAGCAGTGGGACGGGACAGGGGGCGAATGAGCAGTTCTTC.

V gene TRBV27 combines with J gene TRBJ1-6; the match to TRBD1 covers 7 bases. V trimming: 7 bases; J trimming: 0 bases; junction bases outside the gene matches: 9. The CDR3 is 17 residues long. Germline CDR1 MNHEY, CDR2 SMNVEV (reference sequence). The CDR3 sequence: CASNHIRGSSYNSPLHF. The CDR3 nucleotides are TGTGCCAGCAATCATATCAGGGGGAGCTCCTATAATTCACCCCTCCACTTT.

This clone was counted a few times. The chain uses TRBV10-2 and TRBJ2-2; a weak D match, TRBD2 (5 bases). The V end lost 4 bases, the J end lost 5 bases, and 8 bases lay between the germline ends. There are 13 residues in the CDR3. Germline-derived CDR1 and CDR2 are WSHSY and SAAADI. The CDR3: CASSGEYTGELFF. Here the CDR3 DNA reads TGCGCCAGCAGTGGGGAGTATACCGGGGAGCTGTTTTTT.

The chain links TRBV7-9 to TRBJ2-1; TRBD2 is a possible D gene (6 bases). V was cut by 5 bases and J by 7 bases, with 6 bases left in between. This CDR3 has 11 residues. In germline, CDR1 is SEHNR, CDR2 FQNEAQ (reference sequence). As DNA, the CDR3 is TGTGCCAGCAGCCGGGGGAATGAGCAGTTCTTC. Its protein is CASSRGNEQFF.

The genes are TRBV9 and TRBJ1-6; D perhaps matches TRBD1 (5 bases). The V end lost 1 base, the J end lost 9 bases, and 11 bases lay between the germline ends. This CDR3 region has 14 residues. The V gene's germline CDR1 is SGDLS and CDR2 YYNGEE. The CDR3 spells CASSVRQGGSPLHF. The CDR3 DNA sequence: TGTGCCAGCAGCGTAAGGCAGGGAGGTTCACCCCTCCACTTT. Based on the CDR3 plus reference TRBV9 and TRBJ1-6, the full variable domain is DSGVTQTPKHLITATGQRVTLRCSPRSGDLSVYWYQQSLDQGLQFLIQYYNGEERAKGNILERFSAQQFPDLHSELNLSSLELGDSALYFCASSVRQGGSPLHFGNGTRLTVT.